A single sample is the source of the 8 T cell receptor beta chains below, sequenced in a study of cytomegalovirus exposure and HLA in healthy donors. Only in-frame clones appear in the TCRdb table, and some are missing; sequencing was by immunoSEQ multiplex PCR. The sample carries 130,000 or so clones, roughly 90% recorded once. The sample taken for sequencing was PBMCs. The receptors were gathered from a woman under 30 in good health and CMV-seronegative.

The chain recombines TRBV5-1 with TRBJ1-1; D is possibly TRBD1 (6 bases). Germline V CDR1 and CDR2: SGHRS, YFSETQ. CDR3 length: 15 amino acids. V shed 5 bases and J shed 0 bases, with 14 bases lying between them. The CDR3 DNA reads as TGCGCCAGCAGACCGGGGGGCAGCATGAACACTGAAGCTTTCTTT. Its protein is CASRPGGSMNTEAFF.

This clone was recorded a few times. V is TRBV2 and J is TRBJ1-1, with 7 bases aligning to TRBD1. CDR3 length: 15 amino acids. In germline, CDR1 is SNHLY, CDR2 FYNNEI. V was pared by 4 bases and J by 1 base, with 6 bases of the junction left unmatched. The CDR3 loop reads CASSGQGVGNTEAFF. The CDR3, as DNA: TGTGCCAGCAGTGGGCAGGGGGTAGGGAACACTGAAGCTTTCTTT.

This clone is a singleton in its sample. The chain carries TRBV28 and TRBJ2-6; TRBD2 might be the D (6 bases). CDR1 MDHEN and CDR2 SYDVKM come from the germline V gene. Trimming took 7 bases from V and 0 from J, leaving 16 bases between them. The CDR3 is 17 amino acids. The CDR3 protein is CASISAGLTSGANVLTF. CDR3 DNA: TGTGCCAGCATTTCCGCGGGACTTACCTCTGGGGCCAACGTCCTGACTTTC.

The chain carries TRBV9 and TRBJ2-2; 12 nucleotides line up with TRBD2. The germline V gene has CDR1 SGDLS and CDR2 YYNGEE. The CDR3 extends over 16 amino acids. V was clipped by 0 bases and J by 7 bases; unmatched bases: 4. CDR3 nucleotide sequence: TGTGCCAGCAGCGTAGGGACTAGCGGGGTGAGCGGGGAGCTGTTTTTT. This encodes CASSVGTSGVSGELFF.

The chain has TRBV2 and TRBJ1-1; 9 nucleotides line up with TRBD1. CDR1 and CDR2 from the germline V gene are SNHLY and FYNNEI. V shed 9 bases and J 5 bases; nucleotides not matched to a gene: 7. CDR3 length equals 13 residues. CDR3 residues: CARKTGGRTEAFF. The DNA of the CDR3 is TGTGCCAGAAAGACAGGGGGAAGGACTGAAGCTTTCTTT.

This rearrangement joins TRBV5-4 to TRBJ2-7; TRBD1 matches at 10 bases. CDR3 length equals 15 residues. The germline V gene encodes CDR1 SGHNT and CDR2 YYREEE (reference sequence). Germline trimming cut 4 bases from V and 7 bases from J; bases unmatched to any gene: 11. CDR3 sequence reads: CASSPPGTGVGEQYF. CDR3 nucleotide sequence: TGTGCCAGCAGCCCGCCCGGGACAGGGGTAGGGGAGCAGTACTTC.

The gene calls are TRBV28 and TRBJ1-3, with TRBD1 identical over 9 bases. The germline V gene encodes CDR1 MDHEN and CDR2 SYDVKM. V shed 4 bases, J shed 2 bases, and the junction held 6 bases outside the gene matches. The CDR3 runs to 16 residues. The CDR3 protein is CASSSTGTGTGNTIYF. The CDR3 DNA sequence: TGTGCCAGCAGTTCTACTGGGACAGGGACTGGAAACACCATATATTTT.

The V call is TRBV9, the J call TRBJ2-1; 8 bases are a match to TRBD2. V was pared by 3 bases and J by 0 bases, with 8 bases of the junction left unmatched. The CDR3 sequence is 17 residues long. CDR1 and CDR2 from the germline V gene are SGDLS and YYNGEE. CDR3 amino acids: CASSALSGASSYNEQFF. CDR3 DNA sequence: TGTGCCAGCAGCGCCCTTAGCGGGGCTAGCTCCTACAATGAGCAGTTCTTC.